The 9 T cell receptor beta chains below all came from one sample that was sequenced in a study of shared clonotypes between healthy human individuals. Here immunoSEQ multiplex PCR was the method, and the copy in TCRdb shows in-frame clones only, minus some. This table holds about 820,000 clones, around 93% found once. As defined, naive CD8 cells were CD45RO-negative and positively selected for CCR7, with terminally differentiated effector memory CD45RA+ cells excluded. What was sequenced was naive CD8+ T cells sorted from blood. Receptor source: a young man in good health.

V usage is TRBV11-3 and J usage is TRBJ1-1; D perhaps matches TRBD1 (6 bases). The CDR3 runs 15 residues. CDR1 and CDR2 from the germline V gene are SGHNT and YENEEA. V shed 0 bases and J shed 1 base, with 9 bases lying between them. This chain's CDR3 is CASSLDRGQNTEAFF. In DNA form, the CDR3 reads TGTGCCAGCAGCTTAGATCGGGGGCAGAACACTGAAGCTTTCTTT.

The chain carries TRBV6-1 and TRBJ2-1, with D possibly matching TRBD2 (6 bases). CDR1 is MNHNS and CDR2 is SASEGT in the germline V gene. The ends were cut back, 1 base at V and 0 bases at J, with 16 bases in the middle. The CDR3 has 18 amino acids. CDR3 sequence reads: CASSEVRLALNSYNEQFF. DNA of the CDR3: TGTGCCAGCAGTGAAGTGAGGCTAGCGCTGAACTCCTACAATGAGCAGTTCTTC.

This clone is a singleton in its sample. This chain connects TRBV7-8 to TRBJ2-3; D possibly corresponds to TRBD1 (6 bases). The CDR3 runs to 17 residues. Looked up from germline, CDR1 is SGHVS and CDR2 is FQNEAQ. Trimming removed 0 bases at V and 3 bases at J, with 16 bases between. Written as DNA, the CDR3 is TGTGCCAGCAGCTTAGCGCTAAGTGGGGGCGGGACAGATACGCAGTATTTT. It yields the protein CASSLALSGGGTDTQYF.

The genes are TRBV27 and TRBJ2-2; TRBD1 matches at 8 bases. There are 18 residues in the CDR3. The V gene end was trimmed by 4 bases and the J gene end by 2 bases; junction bases not matched to a gene: 12. Germline CDR1 and CDR2: MNHEY and SMNVEV (reference sequence). The CDR3 DNA follows: TGTGCCAGCAGTTGGCAGGGGGCGGGAAATGCTAACACCGGGGAGCTGTTTTTT. This translates into CASSWQGAGNANTGELFF.

On this clone: Other DNA variants within this sample encode the same CDR3. The V and J genes are TRBV27 and TRBJ2-7, with TRBD1 matching over 8 bases. V dropped 4 bases and J dropped 1; count of bases not matched to a gene: 3. The CDR3 has 14 residues. The V gene's germline CDR1 is MNHEY and CDR2 SMNVEV (reference sequence). CDR3 protein: CASSSYRGSYEQYF. The CDR3 nucleotides are TGTGCCAGCAGTTCGTACAGGGGGTCCTACGAGCAGTACTTC.

The chain combines TRBV4-3 with TRBJ2-1; TRBD2 matches 8 bases. The CDR3 sequence is 14 residues long. Germline V CDR1 and CDR2: LGHNA, YSLEER. V lost 6 bases, J lost 2 bases, and 3 bases stayed unmatched. The DNA of the CDR3 is TGCGCCAGCAGTTCGACTAGCGCCTACAATGAGCAGTTCTTC. Translating it yields CASSSTSAYNEQFF.

A note on this clone: Other DNA sequences from this sample encode an identical CDR3 as well. The rearrangement links TRBV30 to TRBJ2-2; D may correspond to TRBD1 or TRBD2 (5 bases each). With 5 bases removed from V and 5 bases from J, the gap between germline ends came to 9 bases. The CDR3 has 12 amino acids. The V gene's germline CDR1 is GTSNPN and CDR2 SVGIG (reference sequence). CDR3 in amino acids: CAWDWGTGELFF. Written as DNA, the CDR3 is TGTGCCTGGGACTGGGGGACCGGGGAGCTGTTTTTT.

The table lists this clone with a count of one. This same CDR3 is encoded by further DNA sequences in the sample. The chain has TRBV27 and TRBJ2-3; D might be TRBD2 (5 bases). The CDR3 totals 15 residues. Germline V gives CDR1 MNHEY, CDR2 SMNVEV (reference sequence). V was clipped by 5 bases and J by 1 base, with 13 bases between them. The CDR3 bases are TGTGCCAGCAGTCCCCGGGGTAGGGGCACAGATACGCAGTATTTT. Translating it yields CASSPRGRGTDTQYF.

The gene calls are TRBV11-2 and TRBJ1-2; perhaps TRBD1 as D (5 bases). The CDR3 has 12 residues. V lost 7 bases to trimming and J lost 8 bases, with 14 bases between them. Per the germline V gene, CDR1 is SGHAT and CDR2 is FQNNGV. This chain's CDR3 is CASTQTGEGYTF. CDR3 DNA sequence: TGTGCCAGCACCCAAACGGGGGAGGGCTACACCTTC.